This TCR beta chain is from a study of regulatory T cells in long-lasting Graves disease. This sample's time point: newly diagnosed GD, antithyroid drugs for less than 3 months. Making the TCR library involved RNA that had been extracted from PBMCs. The CDR3 runs 16 residues. Trimming at V came to 4 bases and at J to 1 base, leaving 9 bases not matched to a gene. The germline V gene has CDR1 SGHTS and CDR2 YDEGEE. The TCR beta library used iRepertoire HTBI primers with Arm-PCR amplification of CDR3. One entry per CDR3 protein, called by TCRdb with MiXCR from the multiplex PCR reads. The sample comprises about 430,000 distinct CDR3 sequences, about 15% of which are singletons, and under 9% rests with the top ten. This clonotype was observed a few times. The same sample was also studied in work on T cells in Graves' hyperthyroidism and ophthalmopathy. This second study notes: The HTBI primer set was used in a first-round RT-PCR of the TCR CDR3.

Specimen: peripheral blood mononuclear cells (PBMCs), collected at new diagnosis, from a patient treated with antithyroid drugs. The V and J genes are TRBV5-8 and TRBJ1-2; 8 bases are shared with TRBD1. This sequence originates from a woman between 35 and 50 years old with Graves disease. This CDR3 is CASSLGNRGNNYGYTF. The CDR3 DNA sequence: TGTGCCAGCAGCCTCGGGAACAGGGGGAATAACTATGGCTACACCTTC.